These 10 T cell receptor beta chains came from one sample sequenced in a study of blood T cell repertoires in COVID-19. Here immunoSEQ multiplex PCR was the method, and the copy in TCRdb shows in-frame clones only, minus some. The sample records about 300,000 clones, 87% being singletons. The specimen was peripheral blood. The receptors here all came from a middle-aged woman who had recovered from COVID-19.

This sequence joins TRBV5-6 and TRBJ2-1; D possibly corresponds to TRBD2 (5 bases). Trimming shortened V by 0 bases and J by 9 bases, and 10 bases separated the two germline ends. The CDR3 is 13 residues long. The germline V gene has CDR1 SGHDT and CDR2 YYEEEE. The CDR3 region is CASSLGEWGEQFF. CDR3 DNA: TGTGCCAGCAGCTTGGGGGAGTGGGGTGAGCAGTTCTTC.

The chain links TRBV5-4 to TRBJ2-1; 8 bases match TRBD1. V lost 0 bases to trimming and J lost 6 bases; unmatched junction nucleotides: 5. The length of the CDR3 is 15 residues. Germline V gene data show CDR1 as SGHNT and CDR2 as YYREEE (reference sequence). CDR3 in amino acids: CASSLVWGQANEQFF. In DNA form, the CDR3 reads TGTGCCAGCAGCTTGGTCTGGGGACAGGCCAATGAGCAGTTCTTC.

V is TRBV19 and J is TRBJ2-3; 9 bases map to TRBD1. Germline trimming cut 9 bases from V and 2 bases from J; bases unmatched to any gene: 12. CDR1 LNHDA and CDR2 SQIVND come from the germline V gene (reference sequence). This CDR3 spans 16 amino acids. This chain's CDR3 is CASARDRDWNTDTQYF. The CDR3, as DNA: TGTGCCAGCGCCCGGGACAGGGATTGGAACACAGATACGCAGTATTTT. The variable domain in full, with the rest retrieved from reference TRBV19 and TRBJ2-3, is DGGITQSPKYLFRKEGQNVTLSCEQNLNHDAMYWYRQDPGQGLRLIYYSQIVNDFQKGDIAEGYSVSREKKESFPLTVTSAQKNPTAFYLCASARDRDWNTDTQYFGPGTRLTVL.

The V and J genes are TRBV7-9 and TRBJ2-4, with 8 bases that match TRBD2. CDR3 size: 15 residues. The J segment lost 8 bases and the V segment lost 5 bases, leaving 11 bases of the junction unmatched. Germline values: CDR1 SEHNR, CDR2 FQNEAQ (reference sequence). As DNA, the CDR3 is TGTGCCAGCAGCATAACGACTAGCGAGTCTGACATTCAGTACTTC. Its translation is CASSITTSESDIQYF.

V is TRBV12-3 or TRBV12-4 and J is TRBJ2-5; 7 bases align to TRBD1. V lost 6 bases to trimming and J lost 7 bases; unmatched junction nucleotides: 8. CDR3 size: 13 residues. In nucleotides, the CDR3 is TGTGCCAGCAGCTTGACAGGGTTGGGGACCCAGTACTTC. As protein: CASSLTGLGTQYF.

The CDR3 loop reads CASSRGTGGGGGSPLHF. The CDR3 DNA is TGTGCCAGCAGTCGGGGGACAGGGGGCGGCGGGGGTTCACCCCTCCACTTT. J is TRBJ1-6 and V is TRBV6-6, with TRBD1 matching 12 bases. After removal of 5 bases from V and 9 bases from J, the junction contained 11 bases not matched to a gene. The CDR3 sequence is 17 residues long. Germline V gene lookup returns CDR1 MNHNY and CDR2 SVGAGI (reference sequence).

This sequence joins TRBV6-5 and TRBJ1-1; no clear D gene. The germline V gene has CDR1 MNHEY and CDR2 SVGAGI. The ends were cut back, 5 bases at V and 3 bases at J, with 13 bases in the middle. The CDR3 runs 14 residues. The CDR3 DNA is TGTGCCAGCAGTCCCACATACGGGGACACTGAAGCTTTCTTT. Protein sequence: CASSPTYGDTEAFF.

This clone was recorded once. The rearrangement uses TRBV7-9 and TRBJ2-5; 8 bases map to TRBD1. Per germline, CDR1 SEHNR and CDR2 FQNEAQ (reference sequence). Unmatched junction bases numbered 7, after V lost 5 bases and J lost 2 bases. CDR3 length: 15 residues. The CDR3 is CASSVGQAPQETQYF. The CDR3 bases are TGTGCCAGCAGCGTGGGACAGGCCCCTCAAGAGACCCAGTACTTC.

The rearrangement joins TRBV6-5 to TRBJ2-7; tentatively, D is TRBD2 (5 bases). Per germline, CDR1 MNHEY and CDR2 SVGAGI. CDR3 length: 15 amino acids. Deletions cut 3 bases from V and 1 base from J, with 13 bases between. CDR3 in amino acids: CASSYQRGGSYEQYF. The CDR3 bases are TGTGCCAGCAGTTATCAACGGGGTGGTTCCTACGAGCAGTACTTC.

The chain uses TRBV15 and TRBJ1-1; TRBD1 might be the D (6 bases). CDR3 size: 18 residues. Trimming took off 0 bases at V and 0 bases at J, with 17 bases between the two ends. The germline gives CDR1 LNHNV, CDR2 YYDKDF (reference sequence). DNA of the CDR3: TGTGCCACCAGCAGAGATCTGGCAGGGGCCTTCATGAACACTGAAGCTTTCTTT. Translated: CATSRDLAGAFMNTEAFF.